This T cell receptor (beta chain) was found in a study of blood T cell repertoires in COVID-19. Study-wide background: The origin of the acute and convalescent COVID-19 samples was the United States, Italy and Spain. The analysed material was cDNA or gDNA that came from T cells, B-cell-depleted T cells, or PBMCs.

Methods used by the authors: It was from reference gene primer amplification that nucleated cell counts were estimated. Repertoires were generated with immunoSEQ multiplex PCR, while TCRdb's copy carries only in-frame clones and drops some. Clone size and the V and J calls come from that table; the DNA yielded D and trimming. The data hold about 59,000 clones, with around nine tenths observed a single time. The CDR3 length is 13 residues. V shed 4 bases and J shed 5 bases, with 12 bases lying between them. The germline V gene has CDR1 SGDLS and CDR2 YYNGEE. The chain links TRBV9 to TRBJ2-5; D unresolved. The sequence was collected from a man of 80 years or more with acute or convalescent COVID-19. Sequenced: peripheral blood. DNA of the CDR3: TGTGCCAGCAGCCCCCCGGGTCAGGAGACCCAGTACTTC. Its translation is CASSPPGQETQYF.